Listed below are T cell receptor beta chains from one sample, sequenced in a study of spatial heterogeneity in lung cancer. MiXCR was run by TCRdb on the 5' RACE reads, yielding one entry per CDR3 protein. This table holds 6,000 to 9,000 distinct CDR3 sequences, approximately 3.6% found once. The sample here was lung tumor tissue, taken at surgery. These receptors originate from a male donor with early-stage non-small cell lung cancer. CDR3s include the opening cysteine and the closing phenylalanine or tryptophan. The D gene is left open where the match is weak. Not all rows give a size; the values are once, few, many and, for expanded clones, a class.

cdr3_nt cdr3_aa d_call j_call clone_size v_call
TGTGCCAGCAGCGAATGGCCAAAGGGGCGCAATGAGCAGTTCTTC CASSEWPKGRNEQFF NA TRBJ2-1 many TRBV11-2
TGTGCCAGCAGTTTAGACTTATTGAGCTCCTATAATTCACCCCTCCACTTT CASSLDLLSSYNSPLHF NA TRBJ1-6 many TRBV27
TGCGCCAGCAGCCTCTCCGGGGACAAAGACGGCTACACCTTC CASSLSGDKDGYTF NA TRBJ1-2 many TRBV4-1
TGTGCCAGCACGACAGTCGGTTTAAATCAGCCCCAGCATTTT CASTTVGLNQPQHF NA TRBJ1-5 many TRBV2
TGTGCCACCAGCAGAGAAAGCGGTACTAATTCACCCCTCCACTTT CATSRESGTNSPLHF NA TRBJ1-6 few TRBV15
TGTGCCAGCAGTATCTGGGACGGTGAAAAACTGTTTTTT CASSIWDGEKLFF NA TRBJ1-4 many TRBV6-2/TRBV6-3
TGTGCCAGCAGTTCACTGTCGGGACGGGGGATTGCACCCCTCCACTTT CASSSLSGRGIAPLHF NA TRBJ1-6 medium-sized TRBV27
TGTGCCAGCTCACCTCCGGACAAGAGAAACACTGAAGCTTTCTTT CASSPPDKRNTEAFF NA TRBJ1-1 medium-sized TRBV18
TGTGCCAGCAGCTTAGTTCTAGGAACCACCTACGAGCAGTACTTC CASSLVLGTTYEQYF NA TRBJ2-7 many TRBV7-2
TGTGCCAGCAGCTTAGCACTAGCGGGAGAGCAGTACTTC CASSLALAGEQYF TRBD2 TRBJ2-7 many TRBV11-2
TGTGCCAGCAGTTACTCGACCCGGGAGACCCGAGACGCCTACGAGCAGTACTTC CASSYSTRETRDAYEQYF NA TRBJ2-7 many TRBV6-5
TGTGCCAGCAGTGACGGGACTCCGGGGGCAGATACGCAGTATTTT CASSDGTPGADTQYF NA TRBJ2-3 many TRBV25-1
TGCGCCAGCAGCTTGGGGGGCACCGGGGAGCTGTTTTTT CASSLGGTGELFF NA TRBJ2-2 many TRBV5-1
TGTGCCAGCAGTGAGCGGGACTCCTACAATGAGCAGTTCTTC CASSERDSYNEQFF NA TRBJ2-1 few TRBV6-4
TGTGCCAGCAGCTTGGGGGGCACAGATACGCAGTATTTT CASSLGGTDTQYF NA TRBJ2-3 many TRBV5-6
TGTGCCAGCAGATCCACAGGGACCGGGGAGCTGTTTTTT CASRSTGTGELFF NA TRBJ2-2 many TRBV7-9
TGTGCCAGTAGTATACGACTAGCGGGAGGGGACGAGCAGTACTTC CASSIRLAGGDEQYF TRBD2 TRBJ2-7 many TRBV19
TGTGCCAGCAGCCCGGAGCTAGCCAAAAACATTCAGTACTTC CASSPELAKNIQYF NA TRBJ2-4 few TRBV9
TGTGCCACAGGGACTAGCGGGACAGATACGCAGTATTTT CATGTSGTDTQYF TRBD2 TRBJ2-3 many TRBV6-5
TGCAGTGCTAGAGACGTTCTCGAGGCGGAAAAACTGTTTTTT CSARDVLEAEKLFF NA TRBJ1-4 medium-sized TRBV20-1
TGTGCCAGCAGCTTTCCGTGGGGGGGCACAGATACGCAGTATTTT CASSFPWGGTDTQYF NA TRBJ2-3 many TRBV7-9
TGTGCCAGCAGCCAAGGGGGCACAGATACGCAGTATTTT CASSQGGTDTQYF NA TRBJ2-3 many TRBV3-1
TGCAGTGCTAGAGGAACAGGGAAGGTCGGGGAGCTGTTTTTT CSARGTGKVGELFF NA TRBJ2-2 many TRBV20-1
TGTGCCAGTAGTAGCCCGGGGAGGCCCATCTATGGCTACACCTTC CASSSPGRPIYGYTF NA TRBJ1-2 medium-sized TRBV19
TGTGCCAGCAGCTCCGGGCCTGAGGGACGGCCCCAGCATTTT CASSSGPEGRPQHF NA TRBJ1-5 medium-sized TRBV5-6
TGTGCCAGCAGCTTTCTACAGACGACTAGGGGCTACACCTTC CASSFLQTTRGYTF NA TRBJ1-2 many TRBV11-3
TGCAGTGCTACCGGGGGACAGGGAGTGAGCACTGAAGCTTTCTTT CSATGGQGVSTEAFF TRBD1 TRBJ1-1 many TRBV20-1
TGTGCCAGCAGCCTAGGGAGGGGGTCAACTGGAAACACCATATATTTT CASSLGRGSTGNTIYF NA TRBJ1-3 many TRBV3-1
TGCGCCAGCAGTCCGACGGGAGCCCACGGGAATGAGCAGTTCTTC CASSPTGAHGNEQFF NA TRBJ2-1 many TRBV10-1
TGCAGTGCCAGAGGGGTGGGTGGGCCTGAAGCTTTCTTT CSARGVGGPEAFF NA TRBJ1-1 many TRBV20-1
TGTGCCATCACCCCGGGGAGCACAGATACGCAGTATTTT CAITPGSTDTQYF NA TRBJ2-3 many TRBV10-3
TGTGCCAGCAGCTTAGGGAGTGGAGAGCAAACGACCGGGGAGCTGTTTTTT CASSLGSGEQTTGELFF NA TRBJ2-2 medium-sized TRBV7-9
TGTGCCAGCAGTCCGCAGACAGTGAACTATGGCTACAACTTC CASSPQTVNYGYNF NA TRBJ1-2 NA TRBV12-3/TRBV12-4
TGTGCCAGCAGCCAAGGGACAGGGGTTAATGAAAAACTGTTTTTT CASSQGTGVNEKLFF TRBD1 TRBJ1-4 many TRBV7-8
TGTGCCAGCAGCGCCGACAGGAACTCCTACGAGCAGTACTTC CASSADRNSYEQYF NA TRBJ2-7 many TRBV7-2
TGTGCCACCCGAGAGGAGTCGTACACTGAAGCTTTCTTT CATREESYTEAFF NA TRBJ1-1 many TRBV2
TGTGCCAGCAGCGTGTGGGACAGGGGGCGGCCGAACACCGGGGAGCTGTTTTTT CASSVWDRGRPNTGELFF TRBD1 TRBJ2-2 many TRBV5-6
TGCAGTGCTAGAGTGCGAAGGGGCAATGAGCAGTTCTTC CSARVRRGNEQFF NA TRBJ2-1 many TRBV20-1
TGTGCCAGCTCACCGGAACAGGGTCCTAACTATGGCTACACCTTC CASSPEQGPNYGYTF NA TRBJ1-2 many TRBV18
TGTGCCAGCAGCCCCGGGGTTTTTGAGCAGTTCTTC CASSPGVFEQFF NA TRBJ2-1 few TRBV7-9